Listed below are T cell receptor beta chains from one sample, sequenced in a study of PD-1 blockade in classical Hodgkin lymphoma. TCRdb keeps only in-frame clones here, not all; method: immunoSEQ multiplex PCR. The sample has about 96,000 clones; about 92% are singletons. Sequences were derived from peripheral blood mononuclear cells (PBMCs), sampled before the fourth cycle of nivolumab. All receptors derive from a human donor with classical Hodgkin lymphoma. CDR3s include the opening cysteine and the closing phenylalanine or tryptophan. The D gene is left open where the match is weak. Where a row states a size, it is once, few, many or the class of an expanded clone; other rows omit it.

>TRBD1|TRBV30|NA|TRBJ1-2
CAWSVQGTFYGYTF
TGTGCCTGGAGTGTACAGGGGACTTTTTATGGCTACACCTTC
>TRBD2|TRBV30|NA|TRBJ2-3
CAWISRGRGTDTQYF
TGTGCCTGGATTTCTCGCGGGAGGGGCACAGATACGCAGTATTTT
>TRBD1|TRBV19|NA|TRBJ1-5
CASTSTGGNSQPQHF
TGTGCCAGTACCTCGACAGGGGGCAATAGTCAGCCCCAGCATTTT
>TRBD2|TRBV7-9|NA|TRBJ2-7
CASSPLAVSSYEQYF
TGTGCCAGCAGCCCACTAGCGGTATCCTCCTACGAGCAGTACTTC
>NA|TRBV2|once|TRBJ2-3
CASSEGTGPSTDTQYF
TGTGCCAGCAGTGAAGGAACAGGCCCTAGCACAGATACGCAGTATTTT
>NA|TRBV19|NA|TRBJ1-2
CASNIGEGYGYTF
TGTGCCAGTAATATAGGGGAGGGGTATGGCTACACCTTC
>TRBD1|TRBV19|NA|TRBJ2-5
CASSTKTRQGEETQYF
TGTGCCAGTAGTACCAAAACCAGACAGGGTGAAGAGACCCAGTACTTC
>NA|TRBV15|NA|TRBJ2-7
CATSSPRAGHIYEQYF
TGTGCCACCAGCAGCCCCCGCGCAGGTCATATCTACGAGCAGTACTTC
>NA|TRBV7-9|NA|TRBJ1-1
CASSRVTETEAFF
TGTGCCAGCAGCCGTGTCACAGAGACTGAAGCTTTCTTT
>TRBD1|TRBV5-6|NA|TRBJ1-2
CASSLGQGFGYTF
TGTGCCAGCAGCTTGGGACAGGGGTTTGGCTACACCTTC
>TRBD2|TRBV5-8|once|TRBJ2-1
CASSLLTLAGVNEQFF
TGTGCCAGCAGCTTGTTGACTCTAGCGGGAGTAAATGAGCAGTTCTTC
>NA|TRBV6-5|NA|TRBJ1-1
CASSPRDGTEAFF
TGTGCCAGCAGTCCCAGGGACGGCACTGAAGCTTTCTTT
>TRBD2|TRBV19|NA|TRBJ2-3
CASSAGVQDTQYF
TGTGCCAGTAGCGCGGGAGTGCAAGATACGCAGTATTTT
>NA|TRBV28|NA|TRBJ1-4
CASSFGQANEKLFF
TGTGCCAGCAGTTTCGGGCAGGCTAATGAAAAACTGTTTTTT
>NA|TRBV7-6|NA|TRBJ2-5
CASTPQWGGETQYF
TGTGCCAGCACCCCCCAGTGGGGAGGAGAGACCCAGTACTTC
>TRBD2|TRBV27|NA|TRBJ2-7
CASSLSTSGSYEQYF
TGTGCCAGCAGTTTATCGACTAGCGGATCCTACGAGCAGTACTTC
>TRBD2|TRBV7-9|NA|TRBJ2-7
CASSRTSGSPQEQYF
TGTGCCAGCAGCCGGACTAGCGGGAGCCCTCAAGAGCAGTACTTC
>NA|TRBV10-1|NA|TRBJ2-7
CASSETGEYEQYF
TGCGCCAGCAGTGAAACAGGCGAGTACGAGCAGTACTTC
>NA|TRBV5-1|NA|TRBJ2-1
CASSGTRGPSYNEQFF
TGCGCCAGCAGCGGAACCCGGGGGCCCTCCTACAATGAGCAGTTCTTC
>TRBD1|TRBV2|NA|TRBJ1-1
CARRTGGGVNTEAFF
TGTGCCAGGAGGACAGGGGGCGGAGTGAACACTGAAGCTTTCTTT
>NA|TRBV4-1|NA|TRBJ2-2
CASSPGRGGTGELFF
TGCGCCAGCAGCCCCGGGCGTGGGGGCACCGGGGAGCTGTTTTTT
>NA|TRBV7-9|NA|TRBJ2-7
CASSSLPQRASGEQYF
TGTGCCAGCAGCTCCCTCCCGCAGCGGGCGTCCGGCGAGCAGTACTTC
>NA|TRBV27|NA|TRBJ1-2
CASSLLSVGTRANYGYTF
TGTGCCAGCAGTTTACTCTCTGTCGGGACGCGGGCTAACTATGGCTACACCTTC
>NA|TRBV4-2|NA|TRBJ2-7
CASSQDLGVREQYF
TGTGCCAGCAGCCAAGATTTGGGCGTTCGCGAGCAGTACTTC
>TRBD2|TRBV9|NA|TRBJ2-2
CASSRIAGVGTGELFF
TGTGCCAGCAGCCGAATAGCGGGAGTAGGCACCGGGGAGCTGTTTTTT
>NA|TRBV14|NA|TRBJ2-3
CASSRLGDIIDTQYF
TGTGCCAGCAGCCGTCTCGGGGATATAATAGATACGCAGTATTTT
>NA|TRBV5-4|NA|TRBJ1-1
CASSSPRGRSEAFF
TGTGCCAGCAGCTCACCCCGGGGGAGGTCTGAAGCTTTCTTT
>NA|TRBV28|NA|TRBJ1-4
CAARFGGGEKLFF
TGTGCTGCGAGATTTGGGGGCGGCGAAAAACTGTTTTTT
>TRBD1|TRBV27|NA|TRBJ1-1
CASSLWGQGMGNTEAFF
TGTGCCAGCAGTTTATGGGGACAGGGAATGGGAAACACTGAAGCTTTCTTT
>TRBD1|TRBV6-6|NA|TRBJ2-7
CASSYEGTGLDEQYF
TGTGCCAGCAGTTACGAAGGGACAGGGCTCGACGAGCAGTACTTC
>TRBD1|TRBV6-1|NA|TRBJ2-3
CASSEAGRGFTDTQYF
TGTGCCAGCAGTGAAGCCGGCAGGGGGTTTACAGATACGCAGTATTTT
>NA|TRBV11-2|NA|TRBJ2-7
CASSLGGKLSYEQYF
TGTGCCAGCAGCTTAGGGGGGAAACTCTCCTACGAGCAGTACTTC